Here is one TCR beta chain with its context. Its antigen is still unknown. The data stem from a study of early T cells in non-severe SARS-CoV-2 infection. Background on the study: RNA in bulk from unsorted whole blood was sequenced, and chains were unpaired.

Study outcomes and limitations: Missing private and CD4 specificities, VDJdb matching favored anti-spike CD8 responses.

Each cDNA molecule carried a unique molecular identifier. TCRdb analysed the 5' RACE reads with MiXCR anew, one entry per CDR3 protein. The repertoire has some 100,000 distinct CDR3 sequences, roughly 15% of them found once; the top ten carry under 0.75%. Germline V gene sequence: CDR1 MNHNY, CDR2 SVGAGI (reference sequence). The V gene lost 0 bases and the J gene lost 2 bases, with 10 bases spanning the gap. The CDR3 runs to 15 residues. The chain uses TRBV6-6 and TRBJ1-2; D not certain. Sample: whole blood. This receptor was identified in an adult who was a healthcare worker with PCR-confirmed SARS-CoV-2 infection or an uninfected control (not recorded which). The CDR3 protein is CASSYSKEPNYGYTF. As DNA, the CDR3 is TGTGCCAGCAGTTACTCGAAAGAGCCCAACTATGGCTACACCTTC.